The TCR beta chain under discussion was sequenced for a study of T cells in women clearing cervical HPV infection. Study at large: No precancer developed; the control's incident HPV16 infection cleared within 12 months. HLA type stays a possible confounder, typing being limited. General study points: Controls had more TRBV6-7 (approximately 0.15%) than cases (roughly 0.11%). Effector/memory and HPV-specific T cells were not isolated, and association timing is unknown.

Turning to this clone: Antigen unknown. The read ends 3 residues early relative to the CDR3; the germline J gene fills the gap.

V was shortened by 5 bases and J by 1 base, with 15 bases between the two germline ends. The CDR3 is 17 residues long. The V gene's germline CDR1 is LNHDA and CDR2 SQIVND (reference sequence). TCRdb keeps only in-frame clones here, not all; method: immunoSEQ multiplex PCR. Its listing shows 39,000 or so clones. Sequenced: blood buffy coat. This chain connects TRBV19 to TRBJ2-6, with D possibly being TRBD2 (5 bases). The TCR originated in a woman between 18 and 70 years old with a cervical HPV16 infection that either progressed to CIN3+ or cleared (not recorded which). The sequenced CDR3 bases are TGTGCCAGTAGTCCCGTCGAGGGCAGGTCTGGGGCCAACGTC. Translation: CASSPVEGRSGANV. The whole CDR3 is CASSPVEGRSGANVLTF.